These T cell receptor beta chains were read from a single sample in a study of regulatory dendritic cells for organ transplantation. The protocol was immunoSEQ multiplex PCR, while the TCRdb copy is restricted to in-frame clones and leaves out a portion. The sample has about 11,000 clones; about 81% are singletons. These receptors lack a known antigen. Source material: memory CD4+ T cells from blood cultured with regulatory dendritic cells. The receptors here all came from a human donor in good health. Each CDR3 is given with its conserved first and last residue. The D gene is left open where the match is weak.

V gene	CDR3 length	D gene	J gene	CDR3 protein	CDR3 DNA
TRBV11-2	15	TRBD1	TRBJ1-4	CASSFNPDRAWRLFF	TGTGCCAGCAGCTTTAACCCAGACAGGGCATGGAGACTGTTTTTT
TRBV29-1	12	TRBD2	TRBJ2-5	CSARTSEKTQYF	TGCAGCGCCAGGACTAGCGAAAAGACCCAGTACTTC
TRBV7-2	18	TRBD1	TRBJ2-5	CASSFGFSVRDRGETQYF	TGTGCCAGCAGCTTTGGATTCAGTGTCCGGGACAGGGGAGAGACCCAGTACTTC
TRBV5-5	14	.	TRBJ2-7	CASSPGALGYEQYF	TGTGCCAGCAGTCCAGGGGCCCTGGGCTACGAGCAGTACTTC
TRBV5-1	16	.	TRBJ1-2	CASRLDTTNANYGYTF	TGCGCCAGCAGACTGGACACGACCAATGCTAACTATGGCTACACCTTC
TRBV15	16	.	TRBJ1-3	CATSRDTSASGNTIYF	TGTGCCACCAGCAGAGATACGAGCGCCTCTGGAAACACCATATATTTT
TRBV5-6	17	.	TRBJ2-3	CASSFIPQRTDTDTQYF	TGTGCCAGCAGCTTTATCCCCCAGAGGACAGACACAGATACGCAGTATTTT
TRBV5-8	14	.	TRBJ1-3	CASSQVSGGNTIYF	TGTGCCAGCAGCCAGGTTTCTGGGGGAAACACCATATATTTT
TRBV4-3	17	TRBD2	TRBJ2-1	CASSQVWTSGTYNEQFF	TGCGCCAGCAGCCAAGTCTGGACTAGCGGGACGTACAATGAGCAGTTCTTC
TRBV5-4	17	.	TRBJ1-1	CASSFWQGSRVGTEAFF	TGTGCCAGCAGCTTTTGGCAGGGTAGTCGCGTGGGCACTGAAGCTTTCTTT
TRBV5-1	15	.	TRBJ2-2	CASSRTSDPTGELFF	TGCGCCAGCAGCCGTACAAGCGACCCCACCGGGGAGCTGTTTTTT